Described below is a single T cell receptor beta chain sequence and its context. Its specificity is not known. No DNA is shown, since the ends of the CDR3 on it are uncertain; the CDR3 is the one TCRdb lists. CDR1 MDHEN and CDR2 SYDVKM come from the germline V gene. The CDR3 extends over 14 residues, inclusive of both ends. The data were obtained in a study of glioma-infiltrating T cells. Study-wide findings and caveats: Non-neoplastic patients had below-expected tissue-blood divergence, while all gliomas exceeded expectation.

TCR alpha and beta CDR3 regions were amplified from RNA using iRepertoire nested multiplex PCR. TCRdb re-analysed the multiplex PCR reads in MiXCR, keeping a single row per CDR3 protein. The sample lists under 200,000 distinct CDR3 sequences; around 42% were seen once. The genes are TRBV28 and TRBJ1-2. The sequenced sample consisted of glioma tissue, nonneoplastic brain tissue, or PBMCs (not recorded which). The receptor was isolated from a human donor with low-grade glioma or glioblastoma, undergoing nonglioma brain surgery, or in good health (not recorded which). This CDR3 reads CASSFAGGNYGYTF.